Listed below are T cell receptor beta chains from one sample, sequenced in a study of T cells in tuberculosis. The assay was immunoSEQ multiplex PCR, and TCRdb's table has in-frame clones only and misses some. The sample carries about 43,000 clones, less than 95% recorded once. Sequencing was performed on PBMCs. These receptors originate from a donor between 10 and 35 years old with latent tuberculosis or without tuberculosis infection. Some clones in this sample may be carry-over from other donors' samples. CDR3s include the opening cysteine and the closing phenylalanine or tryptophan. The D gene is left open where the match is weak. Clone sizes are given selectively: once, few, many, or a class where the clone is expanded.

clone size	J gene	V gene	D gene	CDR3 DNA	CDR3 protein
few	TRBJ2-7	TRBV19	NA	TGTGCCAGTAGCGCGGGACAGACCTACGAGCAGTACTTC	CASSAGQTYEQYF
NA	TRBJ1-2	TRBV30	NA	TGTGCCTGGAGCCTTTATGAGGGTGGCTACACCTTC	CAWSLYEGGYTF
once	TRBJ1-1	TRBV5-4	TRBD1	TGTGCCAGCAGCTTGGCTCGGGGACAGGGTTTGTTTGGCACTGAAGCTTTCTTT	CASSLARGQGLFGTEAFF
NA	TRBJ2-7	TRBV28	TRBD2	TGTGCCAGCAGTTTTACCGGGACTAGCGGGATCTTTTTTTACTACGAGCAGTACTTC	CASSFTGTSGIFFYYEQYF
once	TRBJ2-2	TRBV7-8	TRBD2	TGTGCCAGCAGCCTCTACGGGACTAGCGGGAGTAAGAGCACCGGGGAGCTGTTTTTT	CASSLYGTSGSKSTGELFF
NA	TRBJ1-1	TRBV5-6	NA	TGTGCCAGCAGCTCGGGCAGGGGTACTGAAGCTTTCTTT	CASSSGRGTEAFF
NA	TRBJ2-5	TRBV7-8	TRBD1	TGTGCCAGCAGCAGAGACCGGACAGGGCCGGGGCAAGAGACCCAGTACTTC	CASSRDRTGPGQETQYF
NA	TRBJ2-3	TRBV11-2	TRBD1	TGTGCCAGCAGCCCAGCCCGGGGACAGGGGCCATCAGATACGCAGTATTTT	CASSPARGQGPSDTQYF
NA	TRBJ2-7	TRBV30	TRBD2	TGTGCCTGGATACAAGCGGGAGGGACCTACGAGCAGTACTTC	CAWIQAGGTYEQYF
NA	TRBJ1-1	TRBV30	TRBD1	TGTGCCTGGAGTCTCCAACGACAGGGGGCATTAGCTTTCTTT	CAWSLQRQGALAFF
NA	TRBJ2-3	TRBV28	NA	TGTGCCAGCAGTTTAGGGCGAACAGATACGCAGTATTTT	CASSLGRTDTQYF
NA	TRBJ1-3	TRBV5-1	NA	TGCGCCAGCAGCTTGGTCCCCCAGGGTCCTTATCTTTTGCAGACGGGAAACACCATATATTTT	CASSLVPQGPYLLQTGNTIYF
NA	TRBJ1-1	TRBV18	NA	TGTGCCAGCTCACCAAAGCTAGACAGGAGGAACACTGAAGCTTTCTTT	CASSPKLDRRNTEAFF
NA	TRBJ2-3	TRBV27	NA	TGTGCCAGCGCCGTGTTTGAGGGCCCGAATGCAGATACGCAGTATTTT	CASAVFEGPNADTQYF
once	TRBJ1-3	TRBV5-1	NA	TGCGCCAGCAGCTTGGAACCGACAGGTTCTGGAAACACCATATATTTT	CASSLEPTGSGNTIYF
NA	TRBJ1-1	TRBV5-5	NA	TGTGCCAGCAGCTTTTTCACGGCGGGGGACACTGAAGCTTTCTTT	CASSFFTAGDTEAFF
NA	TRBJ2-3	TRBV19	NA	TGTGCCAGTAGTCATGAACACAGGGAAATAAGCACAGATACGCAGTATTTT	CASSHEHREISTDTQYF
NA	TRBJ2-7	TRBV30	TRBD2	TGTGCCTGGAGTGATTCCGGGGATTTAGCGGGAGGGGAGCAGTACTTC	CAWSDSGDLAGGEQYF
NA	TRBJ2-1	TRBV7-9	TRBD2	TGTGCCAGCAGCCTCGTAGCGGGAATCTACAATGAGCAGTTCTTC	CASSLVAGIYNEQFF
NA	TRBJ2-4	TRBV28	TRBD1	TGTGCCAGCAGCCAAGGACAGGGTAACATTCAGTACTTC	CASSQGQGNIQYF
NA	TRBJ2-3	TRBV10-1	NA	TGCGCCAGCAGTGAGTCGGGCAGTCGGACGCAGTATTTT	CASSESGSRTQYF
NA	TRBJ1-2	TRBV29-1	NA	TGCAGCGTTGCGTCCCGGGAGAGATCCTATGGCTACACCTTC	CSVASRERSYGYTF